The 12 T cell receptor beta chains below all came from one sample that was sequenced in a study of immune cell composition in non-small cell lung cancer. TCRdb keeps only in-frame clones here, not all; method: immunoSEQ multiplex PCR. The sample includes under 3,000 clones, 81% of them seen just once. Normal lung sampling was at least 3 cm from the tumour, as distant as possible. The sample consisted of non-adjacent lung tissue. The receptors derive from a human donor with non-small cell lung cancer.

The chain recombines TRBV9 with TRBJ2-2; weak D call: TRBD1 (8 bases). The length of the CDR3 is 17 residues. V lost 1 base, J lost 5 bases, and 18 bases lay in between. Germline V gene data show CDR1 as SGDLS and CDR2 as YYNGEE. The CDR3 loop reads CASSVYPGGQATGELFF. CDR3 DNA: TGTGCCAGCAGCGTATACCCGGGGGGACAGGCGACCGGGGAGCTGTTTTTT.

This clone was picked up one time. The chain uses TRBV30 and TRBJ2-7; 9 bases match TRBD1. The CDR3 has 14 amino acids. Germline V gene sequence: CDR1 GTSNPN, CDR2 SVGIG (reference sequence). Germline trimming cut 4 bases from V and 4 bases from J; bases unmatched to any gene: 8. The CDR3 region is CAWTPGTGPYEQYF. Here the CDR3 DNA reads TGTGCCTGGACCCCCGGGACAGGGCCTTACGAGCAGTACTTC.

The chain carries TRBV19 and TRBJ2-3; D possibly corresponds to TRBD1 (5 bases). V was trimmed by 5 bases and J by 0 bases, leaving 24 bases between them. Germline CDR1 LNHDA, CDR2 SQIVND (reference sequence). The CDR3 totals 19 residues. Here the CDR3 reads CASSGPPETGHPSTDTQYF. For the CDR3, the DNA is TGTGCCAGTAGTGGCCCCCCAGAAACAGGTCACCCAAGCACAGATACGCAGTATTTT.

The V and J genes are TRBV10-3 and TRBJ2-7; 7 bases match TRBD2. The germline V gene has CDR1 ENHRY and CDR2 SYGVKD. The CDR3 runs 16 residues. The V segment lost 0 bases and the J segment 0 bases; nucleotides outside the gene matches: 5. The CDR3 DNA reads TGTGCCATCAGTGAGTCCCGGGGCGGGAGCTCCTACGAGCAGTACTTC. Protein product: CAISESRGGSSYEQYF.

The chain uses TRBV5-8 and TRBJ1-5; D remains ambiguous. The CDR3 consists of 14 residues. Between the trimmed V and J ends, which lost 3 bases and 4 bases, there was a span of 11 bases. Per the germline V gene, CDR1 is SGHTS and CDR2 is YDEGEE. CDR3 nucleotides: TGTGCCAGCAGCTCCGGGTTAGCTAATCAGCCCCAGCATTTT. It translates to CASSSGLANQPQHF.

This clone came up a few times. CDR3 DNA: TGTGCTAGTGTCCCACGGGGGGCCCCGCAGAATGAGCAGTTCTTC. This gives the protein CASVPRGAPQNEQFF. The chain employs TRBV12-5 and TRBJ2-1, with D possibly being TRBD2 (7 bases). This CDR3 is built from 15 residues. CDR1 and CDR2 (germline): LGHNT, FRNRAP. Trimming shortened V by 7 bases and J by 7 bases, and 20 bases separated the two germline ends.

The V gene is TRBV2, the J gene TRBJ1-4; a weak D match, TRBD1 (6 bases). Germline loops: CDR1 SNHLY, CDR2 FYNNEI. This CDR3 comprises 13 residues. Trimming removed 6 bases from V and 8 bases from J, with 13 bases in between. CDR3 residues: CASRAGAGEKLFF. Here the CDR3 DNA reads TGTGCCAGCAGGGCGGGGGCGGGAGAAAAACTGTTTTTT.

The chain couples TRBV30 to TRBJ2-3, with D maybe TRBD1 (6 bases). The CDR3 consists of 11 residues. Trimming cost V 3 bases and J 7 bases, with 8 bases left between them. Germline lookup yields CDR1 GTSNPN and CDR2 SVGIG (reference sequence). CDR3 in DNA: TGTGCCTGGAGAGGACAGAATACGCAGTATTTT. Its translation is CAWRGQNTQYF.

The chain joins TRBV10-2 to TRBJ2-3; 8 bases align to TRBD2. Germline CDR1 WSHSY, CDR2 SAAADI. This CDR3 is built from 14 residues. V shed 6 bases and J 1 base; nucleotides not matched to a gene: 3. CDR3 DNA: TGCGCCAGCAGGGAACTAGCGGGCACAGATACGCAGTATTTT. Its protein product is CASRELAGTDTQYF.

This rearrangement joins TRBV19 to TRBJ2-7; D is possibly TRBD2 (6 bases). The length of the CDR3 is 13 residues. Trimming pared 5 bases from V and 2 bases from J, leaving 10 bases between. CDR1 is LNHDA, CDR2 SQIVND, per germline (reference sequence). The CDR3 coding sequence is TGTGCCAGTAGTGGGGTAGCGGCCTACGAGCAGTACTTC. It yields the protein CASSGVAAYEQYF.

V gene TRBV19 combines with J gene TRBJ1-2, with 7 bases identical to TRBD1. The CDR3 contains 12 residues. The trim removed 4 bases at V and 7 bases at J, leaving 3 bases unmatched. Germline CDR1 and CDR2: LNHDA and SQIVND (reference sequence). CDR3 nucleotide sequence: TGTGCCAGTAGTAGAGGGGGCAGTGGCTACACCTTC. Its translation: CASSRGGSGYTF.

This clone is judged large. The gene calls are TRBV28 and TRBJ2-3, with TRBD1 matching 8 bases. J gave up 2 bases and V 6 bases, and 1 base lay outside the gene matches. The germline CDR1 and CDR2 sequences are MDHEN and SYDVKM. This CDR3 spans 13 amino acids. CDR3 region: CASRGQDTDTQYF. CDR3 coding DNA: TGTGCCAGCAGGGGACAGGACACAGATACGCAGTATTTT.